The T cell receptor beta chain described here comes from a study of CD8+ T cells in alopecia areata. Turning to the study itself: Administration of oral tofacitinib to treated patients was at 5 to 10 mg twice daily. General observations from the study: Among the 100 top clones, expanded CD8+ clones, like scalp clonality, were significantly decreased by tofacitinib. Possibly because of HLA-related factors, TCR sharing was less clear across patients than in mice.

Germline CDR1 MDHEN, CDR2 SYDVKM. The germline V and J ends were trimmed by 5 bases and 9 bases, with 11 bases remaining between them. The CDR3 spans 13 residues. This clone was seen a single time. The antigen is not known. The authors extracted RNA and reverse transcribed it into cDNA as the sequencing template. TCRdb's copy holds only in-frame clones and misses some; the assay was immunoSEQ multiplex PCR. The repertoire holds more than 200,000 clones, with approximately 72% as singletons. Noted treatment: oral pan-JAK inhibitor, 5-10 mg twice daily. Alopecia areata patients had lesional scalp punch biopsies and peripheral blood taken from them.

The chain recombines TRBV28 with TRBJ1-6, with no clear D. This sequence was found in a human donor with alopecia areata. The source was CD4+ T cells sorted from blood, collected at week 44, from a patient treated with tofacitinib. The CDR3 here is CASSTPDRSPLHF. As DNA, the CDR3 is TGTGCCAGCAGTACTCCGGACCGTTCACCCCTCCACTTT.